The 19 T cell receptor beta chains reported below all come from one sample, sequenced in a study of shared clonotypes between healthy human individuals. TCRdb's copy holds only in-frame clones and misses some; the assay was immunoSEQ multiplex PCR. The data hold around 2,000,000 clones, with 95% observed a single time. Material: naive CD4+ T cells sorted from blood. Sample subset: CD45RA+ positively selected. Every receptor here comes from a man aged 18 to 29 in good health.

This clone came up a few times. The chain carries TRBV19 and TRBJ1-6, with D unclear. With 8 bases removed from V and 10 bases from J, the gap between germline ends came to 15 bases. The germline gives CDR1 LNHDA, CDR2 SQIVND (reference sequence). The CDR3 sequence is 13 residues long. CDR3 protein: CASADLSGSPLHF. The CDR3 DNA is TGTGCCAGTGCCGACCTTTCTGGCTCACCCCTCCACTTT.

This clone has only one observation. The V call is TRBV2, the J call TRBJ1-4, with D possibly matching TRBD1 (5 bases). Between the trimmed V and J ends, which lost 4 bases and 5 bases, there was a span of 14 bases. Germline lookup yields CDR1 SNHLY and CDR2 FYNNEI. The CDR3 runs to 15 residues. The CDR3 region is CASSVGTQGNEKLFF. DNA of the CDR3: TGTGCCAGCAGTGTTGGGACCCAGGGCAATGAAAAACTGTTTTTT.

The V and J genes are TRBV6-5 and TRBJ1-5, with D perhaps matching TRBD1 (6 bases). This CDR3 comprises 16 residues. Trimming removed 4 bases from V and 5 bases from J, with 18 bases in between. The germline gives CDR1 MNHEY, CDR2 SVGAGI. Here the CDR3 DNA reads TGTGCCAGCAGTTCCCACAGGGTTTGGGCCCATCAGCCCCAGCATTTT. It yields the protein CASSSHRVWAHQPQHF.

The chain carries TRBV10-1 and TRBJ1-4, with TRBD1 matching 9 bases. Looked up from germline, CDR1 is WNHNN and CDR2 is SYGVQD (reference sequence). V was clipped by 4 bases and J by 5 bases; unmatched bases: 5. This CDR3 is built from 15 residues. The CDR3 reads CASSVRGTGNEKLFF. The DNA of the CDR3 is TGCGCCAGCAGTGTAAGAGGGACAGGGAATGAAAAACTGTTTTTT.

The gene calls are TRBV5-5 and TRBJ2-1, with 9 bases matching TRBD2. Trimming at V came to 1 base and at J to 2 bases, leaving 7 bases not matched to a gene. The CDR3 is 17 amino acids. Germline V gene data show CDR1 as SGHKS and CDR2 as YYEKEE (reference sequence). The DNA of the CDR3 is TGTGCCAGCAGCTTGATCCCCCGGACTAGCGCCTACAATGAGCAGTTCTTC. It encodes CASSLIPRTSAYNEQFF.

The rearrangement uses TRBV9 and TRBJ2-2, with TRBD1 matching over 8 bases. CDR3 length equals 18 residues. Germline V gene lookup returns CDR1 SGDLS and CDR2 YYNGEE. V lost 0 bases to trimming and J lost 4 bases; unmatched junction nucleotides: 11. The CDR3 spells CASSVGLIGTGGTGELFF. The CDR3 DNA reads TGTGCCAGCAGCGTAGGGCTGATCGGGACAGGAGGCACCGGGGAGCTGTTTTTT. Full variable domain (outside the CDR3, taken from reference TRBV9 and TRBJ2-2): DSGVTQTPKHLITATGQRVTLRCSPRSGDLSVYWYQQSLDQGLQFLIQYYNGEERAKGNILERFSAQQFPDLHSELNLSSLELGDSALYFCASSVGLIGTGGTGELFFGEGSRLTVL.

The rearrangement joins TRBV7-2 to TRBJ2-7; D remains unclear. CDR1 SGHTA and CDR2 FQGNSA come from the germline V gene. The V and J ends lost 4 bases and 2 bases respectively, with 21 bases between them. The CDR3 consists of 17 residues. Written as DNA, the CDR3 is TGTGCCAGCAGCTACTTAACGGGCCCCGGCCCCCCCTACGAGCAGTACTTC. It specifies CASSYLTGPGPPYEQYF.

The chain employs TRBV18 and TRBJ2-7, with 8 nucleotides matching TRBD2. Germline lookup yields CDR1 KGHSH and CDR2 LQKENI. The trim removed 4 bases at V and 2 bases at J, leaving 7 bases unmatched. The CDR3 loop spans 15 amino acids. CDR3 DNA: TGTGCCAGCTCACGAAGCGGGAGTTCCCCCTACGAGCAGTACTTC. It specifies CASSRSGSSPYEQYF.

This clone was seen once. The gene calls are TRBV15 and TRBJ1-6, with D unclear. In germline, CDR1 is LNHNV, CDR2 YYDKDF (reference sequence). The CDR3 runs to 17 residues. Trimming shortened V by 0 bases and J by 10 bases, and 19 bases separated the two germline ends. The CDR3 DNA sequence: TGTGCCACCAGCAGAGAAAGGCCAGTGGCTCTGAGGTCACCCCTCCACTTT. This codes for CATSRERPVALRSPLHF. Variable domain in full (rest from reference TRBV15 and TRBJ1-6): DAMVIQNPRYQVTQFGKPVTLSCSQTLNHNVMYWYQQKSSQAPKLLFHYYDKDFNNEADTPDNFQSRRPNTSFCFLDIRSPGLGDTAMYLCATSRERPVALRSPLHFGNGTRLTVT.

The chain carries TRBV9 and TRBJ1-2; D remains ambiguous. CDR1 and CDR2 (germline): SGDLS, YYNGEE. CDR3 length: 15 amino acids. Trimming left V 0 bases short and J 2 bases short, with 11 bases between. CDR3 coding DNA: TGTGCCAGCAGCGTAGATTCAGCAGGAAACTATGGCTACACCTTC. Translating it yields CASSVDSAGNYGYTF.

J is TRBJ2-1 and V is TRBV5-1; maybe TRBD1 (6 bases). The germline gives CDR1 SGHRS, CDR2 YFSETQ. V was pared by 4 bases and J by 6 bases, with 32 bases between. The CDR3 runs to 20 residues. In DNA form, the CDR3 reads TGCGCCAGCAGCCCCGGCGGGCCGAGACAGGTAGAATTTGGTGGCAATGAGCAGTTCTTC. It yields the protein CASSPGGPRQVEFGGNEQFF. The entire variable domain, with the rest obtained from reference TRBV5-1 and TRBJ2-1, is as follows: KAGVTQTPRYLIKTRGQQVTLSCSPISGHRSVSWYQQTPGQGLQFLFEYFSETQRNKGNFPGRFSGRQFSNSRSEMNVSTLELGDSALYLCASSPGGPRQVEFGGNEQFFGPGTRLTVL.

The J gene is TRBJ1-4, the V gene TRBV28; 8 bases agree with TRBD1. The CDR3 consists of 14 residues. Germline-derived CDR1 and CDR2 are MDHEN and SYDVKM. Germline trimming cut 6 bases from V and 6 bases from J; bases unmatched to any gene: 6. The CDR3 sequence: CASSPPDRDEKLFF. The CDR3 coding sequence is TGTGCCAGCAGCCCACCGGACAGGGATGAAAAACTGTTTTTT.

This chain links TRBV5-4 with TRBJ1-4; 8 bases agree with TRBD1. Germline V gives CDR1 SGHNT, CDR2 YYREEE (reference sequence). V dropped 4 bases and J dropped 4; count of bases not matched to a gene: 3. The CDR3 loop spans 14 amino acids. The CDR3 loop is CASSRDRSNEKLFF. In nucleotides, the CDR3 is TGTGCCAGCAGCAGGGACAGGAGTAATGAAAAACTGTTTTTT. Combining the CDR3 with reference TRBV5-4 and TRBJ1-4 gives the whole variable domain ETGVTQSPTHLIKTRGQQVTLRCSSQSGHNTVSWYQQALGQGPQFIFQYYREEENGRGNFPPRFSGLQFPNYSSELNVNALELDDSALYLCASSRDRSNEKLFFGSGTQLSVL.

The rearrangement joins TRBV6-1 to TRBJ2-3; D is uncertain. With 2 bases removed from V and 2 bases from J, the gap between germline ends came to 14 bases. Per the germline V gene, CDR1 is MNHNS and CDR2 is SASEGT. The CDR3 sequence is 16 residues long. For the CDR3, the DNA is TGTGCCAGCAGTGAATATCCGAACAGTCCCACAGATACGCAGTATTTT. Its translation is CASSEYPNSPTDTQYF.

This clone has only one observation. This chain uses TRBV30 with TRBJ2-5, with unresolved D. The ends were cut back, 3 bases at V and 5 bases at J, with 16 bases in the middle. Germline CDR1 and CDR2: GTSNPN and SVGIG (reference sequence). This CDR3 is 14 amino acids long. CDR3 residues: CAWSASRRWETQYF. The DNA for the CDR3 is TGTGCCTGGAGCGCATCGAGGAGATGGGAGACCCAGTACTTC.

The chain has TRBV5-4 and TRBJ2-5; D is possibly TRBD2 (5 bases). Trimming removed 0 bases at V and 11 bases at J, with 17 bases between. Germline CDR1 is SGHNT and CDR2 is YYREEE (reference sequence). The CDR3 runs 14 residues. The CDR3 loop is CASSLDQATGEQYF. In DNA, the CDR3 is TGTGCCAGCAGCTTGGATCAGGCTACTGGGGAGCAGTACTTC.

The chain combines TRBV30 with TRBJ1-3; a weak D match, TRBD1 (5 bases). V shed 4 bases and J shed 6 bases, with 10 bases lying between them. Germline CDR1 is GTSNPN and CDR2 is SVGIG (reference sequence). The CDR3 consists of 12 residues. DNA for the CDR3: TGTGCCTGGACTAGACAGTTAAACACCATATATTTT. The encoded protein is CAWTRQLNTIYF.

J is TRBJ1-5 and V is TRBV27; no reliable D call. This CDR3 is built from 13 residues. V was trimmed by 2 bases and J by 4 bases, leaving 6 bases between them. In germline, CDR1 is MNHEY, CDR2 SMNVEV (reference sequence). The CDR3 nucleotides read TGTGCCAGCAGTTTAGCCCTTAATCAGCCCCAGCATTTT. Amino acids: CASSLALNQPQHF.

This rearrangement joins TRBV6-6 to TRBJ1-4; TRBD1 is a possible D gene (5 bases). The germline CDR1 and CDR2 sequences are MNHNY and SVGAGI (reference sequence). Trimming removed 5 bases from V and 3 bases from J, with 7 bases in between. CDR3 length: 13 residues. This chain's CDR3 is CASSGTPNEKLFF. As DNA, the CDR3 is TGTGCCAGCAGTGGGACGCCTAATGAAAAACTGTTTTTT.